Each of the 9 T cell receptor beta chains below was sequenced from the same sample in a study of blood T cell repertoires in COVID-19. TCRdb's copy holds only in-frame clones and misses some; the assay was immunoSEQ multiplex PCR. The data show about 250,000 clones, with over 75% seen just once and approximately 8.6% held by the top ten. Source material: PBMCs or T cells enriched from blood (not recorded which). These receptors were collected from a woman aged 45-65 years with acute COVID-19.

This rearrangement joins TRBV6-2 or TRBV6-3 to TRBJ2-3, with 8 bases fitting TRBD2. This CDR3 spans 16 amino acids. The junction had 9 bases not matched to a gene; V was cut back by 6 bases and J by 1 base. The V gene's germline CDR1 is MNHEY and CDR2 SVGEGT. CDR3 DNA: TGTGCCAGCAGCGCCTGGAGCGGGGGCCGCACAGATACGCAGTATTTT. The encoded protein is CASSAWSGGRTDTQYF.

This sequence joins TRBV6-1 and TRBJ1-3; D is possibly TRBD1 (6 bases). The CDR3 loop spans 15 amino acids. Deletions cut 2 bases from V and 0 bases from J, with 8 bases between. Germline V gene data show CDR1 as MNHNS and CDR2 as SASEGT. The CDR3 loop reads CASSERGSSGNTIYF. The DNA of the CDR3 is TGTGCCAGCAGTGAAAGGGGGAGCTCTGGAAACACCATATATTTT.

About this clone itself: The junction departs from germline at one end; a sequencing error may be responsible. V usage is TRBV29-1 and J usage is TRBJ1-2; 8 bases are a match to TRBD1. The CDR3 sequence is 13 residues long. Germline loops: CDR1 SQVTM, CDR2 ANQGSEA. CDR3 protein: CSIDRGRDYGYTF. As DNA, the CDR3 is TGCAGCATTGACAGGGGAAGGGACTATGGCTACACCTTC. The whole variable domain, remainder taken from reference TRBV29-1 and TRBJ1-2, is SAVISQKPSRDICQRGTSLTIQCQVDSQVTMMFWYRQQPGQSLTLIATANQGSEATYESGFVIDKFPISRPNLTFSTLTVSNMSPEDSSIYLCSIDRGRDYGYTFGSGTRLTVV.

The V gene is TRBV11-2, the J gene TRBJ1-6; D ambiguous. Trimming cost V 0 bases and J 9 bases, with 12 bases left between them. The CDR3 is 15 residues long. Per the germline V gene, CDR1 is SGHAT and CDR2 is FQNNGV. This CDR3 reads CASSLDSASGSPLHF. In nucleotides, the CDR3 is TGTGCCAGCAGCTTAGACAGTGCGTCGGGTTCACCCCTCCACTTT.

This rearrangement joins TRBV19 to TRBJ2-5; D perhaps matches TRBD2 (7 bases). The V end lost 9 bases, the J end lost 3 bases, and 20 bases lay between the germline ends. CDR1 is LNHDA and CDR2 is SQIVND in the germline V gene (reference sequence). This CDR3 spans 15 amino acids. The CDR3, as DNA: TGTGCCAGCTCTACGGCGGGGGCCGGGGAAGAGACCCAGTACTTC. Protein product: CASSTAGAGEETQYF. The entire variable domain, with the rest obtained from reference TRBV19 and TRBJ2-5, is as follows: DGGITQSPKYLFRKEGQNVTLSCEQNLNHDAMYWYRQDPGQGLRLIYYSQIVNDFQKGDIAEGYSVSREKKESFPLTVTSAQKNPTAFYLCASSTAGAGEETQYFGPGTRLLVL.

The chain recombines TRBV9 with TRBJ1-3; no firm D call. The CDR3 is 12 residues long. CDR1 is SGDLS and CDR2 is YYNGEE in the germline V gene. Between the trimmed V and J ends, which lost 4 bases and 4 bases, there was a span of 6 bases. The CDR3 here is CASSPTGNTIYF. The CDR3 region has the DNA TGTGCCAGCAGCCCGACAGGAAACACCATATATTTT. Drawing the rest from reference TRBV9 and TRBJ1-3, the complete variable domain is DSGVTQTPKHLITATGQRVTLRCSPRSGDLSVYWYQQSLDQGLQFLIQYYNGEERAKGNILERFSAQQFPDLHSELNLSSLELGDSALYFCASSPTGNTIYFGEGSWLTVV.

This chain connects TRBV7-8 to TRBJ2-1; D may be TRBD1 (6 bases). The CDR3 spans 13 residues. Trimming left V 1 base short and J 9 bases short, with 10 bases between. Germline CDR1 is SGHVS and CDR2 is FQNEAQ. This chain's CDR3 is CASSLGGQAEQFF. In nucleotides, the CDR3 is TGTGCCAGCAGCTTAGGGGGACAAGCTGAGCAGTTCTTC.

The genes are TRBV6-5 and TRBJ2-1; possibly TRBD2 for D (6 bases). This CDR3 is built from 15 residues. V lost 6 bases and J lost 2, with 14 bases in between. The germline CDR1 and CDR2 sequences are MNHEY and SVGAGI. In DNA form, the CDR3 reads TGTGCCAGCAGCCCCGGAGGGCCGGCCTACAATGAGCAGTTCTTC. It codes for CASSPGGPAYNEQFF.

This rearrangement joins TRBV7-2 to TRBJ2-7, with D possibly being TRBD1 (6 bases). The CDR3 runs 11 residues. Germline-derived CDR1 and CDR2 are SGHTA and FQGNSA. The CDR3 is CEGAGAYEQYF. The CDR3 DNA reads TGTGAAGGCGCAGGGGCCTACGAGCAGTACTTC.